These 6 T cell receptor beta chains came from one sample sequenced in a study of blood T cell repertoires in COVID-19 (dated by TCRdb to about 2020). The library came from the immunoSEQ multiplex PCR assay. What TCRdb holds here is the immuneACCESS table cut down to in-frame rearrangements. Part of the clones is not present; checked against another copy, under half of the missing clones reflect an unresolved V gene, and the others are unexplained. The sample table contains about 23,000 clones; only one count was recorded for approximately 90% of them. The ten largest clonotypes hold over 15% of the sample. Sequencing input: peripheral blood. The origin of the receptors is a human donor in a cohort sampled during active COVID-19.

The chain couples TRBV27 to TRBJ1-1; D call uncertain. This CDR3 comprises 14 residues. CDR1 MNHEY and CDR2 SMNVEV come from the germline V gene (reference sequence). Trimming removed 7 bases from V and 0 bases from J, with 12 bases in between. CDR3 region: CASMEHSLNTEAFF. The CDR3 DNA reads as TGTGCCAGCATGGAACACAGCTTGAACACTGAAGCTTTCTTT.

Only one count was recorded for this clone. The J gene is TRBJ1-6, the V gene TRBV7-9; D not resolved. The CDR3 loop spans 14 amino acids. Germline V gene lookup returns CDR1 SEHNR and CDR2 FQNEAQ (reference sequence). Trimming pared 5 bases from V and 5 bases from J, leaving 10 bases between. The CDR3 spells CASSLEWNNSPLHF. The CDR3 DNA reads as TGTGCCAGCAGCCTGGAGTGGAATAATTCACCCCTCCACTTT.

The rearrangement joins TRBV7-9 to TRBJ1-2; 8 bases agree with TRBD1. Germline trimming cut 3 bases from V and 2 bases from J; bases unmatched to any gene: 14. Per the germline V gene, CDR1 is SEHNR and CDR2 is FQNEAQ (reference sequence). CDR3 size: 18 residues. CDR3 in amino acids: CASSFPPYRTGWNYGYTF. The CDR3 bases are TGTGCCAGCAGCTTCCCCCCATACAGGACAGGGTGGAACTATGGCTACACCTTC.

This clone appeared once. This chain connects TRBV5-1 to TRBJ2-3, with 9 positions matching TRBD1. J gave up 2 bases and V 5 bases, and 3 bases lay outside the gene matches. CDR1 and CDR2 (germline): SGHRS, YFSETQ. The length of the CDR3 is 14 residues. CDR3 sequence reads: CASRGDRVTDTQYF. The CDR3 DNA reads TGCGCCAGCAGGGGGGACAGGGTCACAGATACGCAGTATTTT.

The chain has TRBV30 and TRBJ1-5, with a possible D match to TRBD1 (5 bases). In germline, CDR1 is GTSNPN, CDR2 SVGIG (reference sequence). The CDR3 extends over 14 amino acids. The CDR3 spells CKPQGLQETQPQHF. The DNA of the CDR3 is TGTAAACCTCAGGGTCTCCAAGAGACTCAGCCCCAGCATTTT.

The chain is built from TRBV14 and TRBJ1-4; 7 positions agree with TRBD1. This CDR3 has 15 residues. Germline loops: CDR1 SGHDN, CDR2 FVKESK. V was clipped by 2 bases and J by 7 bases; unmatched bases: 7. The CDR3 region is CASSQQTGFGEKLFF. CDR3 DNA sequence: TGTGCCAGCAGCCAACAGACAGGGTTTGGTGAAAAACTGTTTTTT.